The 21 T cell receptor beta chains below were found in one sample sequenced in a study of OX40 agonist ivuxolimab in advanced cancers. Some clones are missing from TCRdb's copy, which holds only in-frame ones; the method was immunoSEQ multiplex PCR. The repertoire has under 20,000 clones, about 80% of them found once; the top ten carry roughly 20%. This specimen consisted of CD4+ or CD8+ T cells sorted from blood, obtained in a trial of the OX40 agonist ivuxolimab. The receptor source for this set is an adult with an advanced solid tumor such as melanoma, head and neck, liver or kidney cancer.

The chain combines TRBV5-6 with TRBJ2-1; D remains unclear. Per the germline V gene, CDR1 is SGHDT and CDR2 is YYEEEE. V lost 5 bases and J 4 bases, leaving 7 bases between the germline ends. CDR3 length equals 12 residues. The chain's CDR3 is CASSWGYNEQFF. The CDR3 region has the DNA TGTGCCAGCAGTTGGGGTTACAATGAGCAGTTCTTC.

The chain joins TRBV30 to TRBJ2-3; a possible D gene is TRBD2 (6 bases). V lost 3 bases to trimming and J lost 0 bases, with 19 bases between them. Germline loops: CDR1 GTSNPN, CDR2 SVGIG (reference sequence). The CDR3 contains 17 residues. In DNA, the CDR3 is TGTGCCTGGAGACCCCAGTCTAGCGTTACTAGCACAGATACGCAGTATTTT. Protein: CAWRPQSSVTSTDTQYF.

CDR3 loop: CASSFYTDTQYF. The CDR3 DNA follows: TGTGCCAGCAGCTTTTACACAGATACGCAGTATTTT. This chain joins TRBV7-2 and TRBJ2-3, with D unresolved. The CDR3 length is 12 residues. Germline CDR1 reads SGHTA; CDR2 reads FQGNSA. V lost 3 bases and J lost 2, with 3 bases in between.

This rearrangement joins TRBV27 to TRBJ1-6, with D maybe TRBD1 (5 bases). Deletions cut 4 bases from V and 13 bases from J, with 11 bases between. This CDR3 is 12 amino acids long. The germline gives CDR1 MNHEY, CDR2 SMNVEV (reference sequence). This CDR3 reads CASSSGLAPLHF. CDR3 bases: TGTGCCAGCAGTTCGGGACTTGCCCCCCTCCACTTT.

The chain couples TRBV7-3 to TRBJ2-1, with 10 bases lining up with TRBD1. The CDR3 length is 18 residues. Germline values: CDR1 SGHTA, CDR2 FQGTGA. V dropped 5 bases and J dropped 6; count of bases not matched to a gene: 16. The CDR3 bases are TGTGCCAGCAGCCCCACAGTGGGACAGGGGATGCAGGGCAATGAGCAGTTCTTC. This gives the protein CASSPTVGQGMQGNEQFF.

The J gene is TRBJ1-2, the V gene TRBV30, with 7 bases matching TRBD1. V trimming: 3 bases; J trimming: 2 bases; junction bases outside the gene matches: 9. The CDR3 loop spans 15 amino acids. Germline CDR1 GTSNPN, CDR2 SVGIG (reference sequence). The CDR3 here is CAWSPTGAVNYGYTF. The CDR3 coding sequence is TGTGCCTGGAGCCCTACAGGGGCAGTCAACTATGGCTACACCTTC.

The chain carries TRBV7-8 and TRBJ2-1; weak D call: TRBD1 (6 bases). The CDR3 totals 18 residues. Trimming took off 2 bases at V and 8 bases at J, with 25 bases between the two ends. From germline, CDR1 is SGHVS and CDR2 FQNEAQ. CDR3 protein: CASSLYVQGIGRFDEQFF. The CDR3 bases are TGTGCCAGCAGCTTATATGTCCAGGGGATCGGTCGCTTCGATGAGCAGTTCTTC.

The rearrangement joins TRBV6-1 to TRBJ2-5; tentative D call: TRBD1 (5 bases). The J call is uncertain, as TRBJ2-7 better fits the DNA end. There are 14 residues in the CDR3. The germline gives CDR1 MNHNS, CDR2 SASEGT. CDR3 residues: CASSPGRGPYEQYF. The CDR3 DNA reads TGTGCCAGCAGTCCTGGAAGGGGTCCCTACGAGCAGTACTTC.

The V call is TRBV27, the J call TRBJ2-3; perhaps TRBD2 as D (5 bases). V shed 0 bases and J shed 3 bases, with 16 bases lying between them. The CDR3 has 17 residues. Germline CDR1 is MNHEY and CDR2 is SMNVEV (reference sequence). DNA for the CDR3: TGTGCCAGCAGTTTATCCTTAGGTGGAGGCGGGACAGATACGCAGTATTTT. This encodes CASSLSLGGGGTDTQYF.

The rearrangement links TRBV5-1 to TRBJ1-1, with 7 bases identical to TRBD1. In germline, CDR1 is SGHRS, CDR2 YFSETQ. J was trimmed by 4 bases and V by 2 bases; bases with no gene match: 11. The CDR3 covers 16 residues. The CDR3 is CASSFPDRATATEAFF. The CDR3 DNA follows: TGCGCCAGCAGCTTCCCCGACAGGGCCACCGCCACTGAAGCTTTCTTT.

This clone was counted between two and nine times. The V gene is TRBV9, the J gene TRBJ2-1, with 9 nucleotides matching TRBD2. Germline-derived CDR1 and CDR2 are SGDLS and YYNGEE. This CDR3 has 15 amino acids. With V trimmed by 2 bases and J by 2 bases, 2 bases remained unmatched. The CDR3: CASSVASGTYNEQFF. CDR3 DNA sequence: TGTGCCAGCAGCGTGGCTAGCGGGACCTACAATGAGCAGTTCTTC.

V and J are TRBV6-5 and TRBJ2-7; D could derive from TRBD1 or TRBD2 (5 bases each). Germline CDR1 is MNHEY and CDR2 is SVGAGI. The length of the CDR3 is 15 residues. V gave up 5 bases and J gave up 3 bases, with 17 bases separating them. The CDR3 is CASSRDREGIYEQYF. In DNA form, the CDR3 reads TGTGCCAGCAGTAGGGACCGAGAGGGGATCTACGAGCAGTACTTC.

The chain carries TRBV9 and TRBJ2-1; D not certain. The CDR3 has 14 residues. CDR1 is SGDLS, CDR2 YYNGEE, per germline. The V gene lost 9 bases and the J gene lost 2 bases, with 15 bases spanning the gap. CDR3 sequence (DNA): TGTGCCACCTCACCTGTAGGGACCTACAATGAGCAGTTCTTC. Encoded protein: CATSPVGTYNEQFF.

The CDR3, as DNA: TGTGCCAGCAGCCCGGAGTGGTACGAGCAGTACTTC. As protein: CASSPEWYEQYF. This chain links TRBV6-6 with TRBJ2-7, with D hard to call. Trimming cost V 6 bases and J 4 bases, with 10 bases left between them. The germline V gene encodes CDR1 MNHNY and CDR2 SVGAGI (reference sequence). The CDR3 spans 12 residues.

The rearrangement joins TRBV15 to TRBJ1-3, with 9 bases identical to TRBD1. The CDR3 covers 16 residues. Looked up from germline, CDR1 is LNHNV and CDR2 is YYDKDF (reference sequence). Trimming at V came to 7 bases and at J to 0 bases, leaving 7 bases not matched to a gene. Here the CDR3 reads CATTGTGSASGNTIYF. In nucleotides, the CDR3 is TGTGCCACCACCGGGACAGGGTCGGCCTCTGGAAACACCATATATTTT.

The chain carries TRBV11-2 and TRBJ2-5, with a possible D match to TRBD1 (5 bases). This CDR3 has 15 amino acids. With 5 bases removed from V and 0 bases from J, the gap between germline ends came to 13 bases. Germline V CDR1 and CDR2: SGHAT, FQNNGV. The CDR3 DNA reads TGTGCCAGCAGCCAACGAAAGGGGAACCAAGAGACCCAGTACTTC. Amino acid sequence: CASSQRKGNQETQYF.

DNA of the CDR3: TGTGCCAGCAGTTTAAGGTCTGGGCGCGGGGAAGAGACCCAGTACTTC. Its protein is CASSLRSGRGEETQYF. J is TRBJ2-5 and V is TRBV28; perhaps TRBD2 as D (6 bases). Per germline, CDR1 MDHEN and CDR2 SYDVKM. CDR3 length equals 16 residues. V was cut by 2 bases and J by 3 bases, with 16 bases left in between. Looking up the rest from reference TRBV28 and TRBJ2-5 gives the full variable domain: DVKVTQSSRYLVKRTGEKVFLECVQDMDHENMFWYRQDPGLGLRLIYFSYDVKMKEKGDIPEGYSVSREKKERFSLILESASTNQTSMYLCASSLRSGRGEETQYFGPGTRLLVL.

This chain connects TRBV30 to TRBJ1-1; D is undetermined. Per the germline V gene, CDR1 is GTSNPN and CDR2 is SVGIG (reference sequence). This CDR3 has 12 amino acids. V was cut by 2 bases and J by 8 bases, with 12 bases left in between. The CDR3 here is CAWSIINSEAFF. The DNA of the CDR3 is TGTGCCTGGAGTATTATAAACTCCGAAGCTTTCTTT.

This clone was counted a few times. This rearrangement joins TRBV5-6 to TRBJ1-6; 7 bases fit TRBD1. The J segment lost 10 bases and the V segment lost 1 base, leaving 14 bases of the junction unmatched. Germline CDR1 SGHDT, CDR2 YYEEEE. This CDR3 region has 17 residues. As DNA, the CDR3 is TGTGCCAGCAGCTTGTTCGGGGCGGACAGGTCACGATCACCCCTCCACTTT. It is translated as CASSLFGADRSRSPLHF. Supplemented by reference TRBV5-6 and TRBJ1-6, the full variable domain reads DAGVTQSPTHLIKTRGQQVTLRCSPKSGHDTVSWYQQALGQGPQFIFQYYEEEERQRGNFPDRFSGHQFPNYSSELNVNALLLGDSALYLCASSLFGADRSRSPLHFGNGTRLTVT.

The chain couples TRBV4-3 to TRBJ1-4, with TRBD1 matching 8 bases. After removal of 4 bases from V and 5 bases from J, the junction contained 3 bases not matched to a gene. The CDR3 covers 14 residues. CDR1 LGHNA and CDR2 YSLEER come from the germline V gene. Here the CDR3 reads CASSPYRGNEKLFF. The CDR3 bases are TGCGCCAGCAGCCCGTACAGGGGGAATGAAAAACTGTTTTTT.

The CDR3 region is CASSLGGQSTGELFF. In DNA, the CDR3 is TGCGCCAGCAGCTTGGGGGGACAGTCCACCGGGGAGCTGTTTTTT. The rearrangement links TRBV5-1 to TRBJ2-2, with 7 bases identical to TRBD1. Germline CDR1 is SGHRS and CDR2 is YFSETQ. The CDR3 runs 15 residues. J lost 4 bases, V lost 0 bases, and 3 bases had no gene match.